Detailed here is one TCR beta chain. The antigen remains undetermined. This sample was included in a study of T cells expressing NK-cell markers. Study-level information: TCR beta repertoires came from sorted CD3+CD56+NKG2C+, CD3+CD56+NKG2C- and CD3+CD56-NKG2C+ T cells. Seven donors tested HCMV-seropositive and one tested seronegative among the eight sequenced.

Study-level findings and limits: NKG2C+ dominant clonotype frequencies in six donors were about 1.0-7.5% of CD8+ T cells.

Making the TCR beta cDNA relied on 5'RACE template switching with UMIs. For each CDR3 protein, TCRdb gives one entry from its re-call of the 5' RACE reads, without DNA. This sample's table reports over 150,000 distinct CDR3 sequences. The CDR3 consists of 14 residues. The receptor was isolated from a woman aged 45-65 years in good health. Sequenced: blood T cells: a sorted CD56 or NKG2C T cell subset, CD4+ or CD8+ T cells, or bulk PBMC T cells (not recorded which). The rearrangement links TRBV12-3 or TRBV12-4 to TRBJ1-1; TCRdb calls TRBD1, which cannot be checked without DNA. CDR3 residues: CASSPLGQDIEAFF.